This T cell receptor (beta chain) was documented in a study of OX40 agonist ivuxolimab in advanced cancers. Regarding the complete study: Ivuxolimab was an agonistic, fully human IgG2 monoclonal antibody directed against OX40 (CD134), a costimulatory receptor. Patients were allowed to have had prior anti-PD-1, anti-PD-L1 or anti-CTLA-4 therapy, and approximately 40% of the dose-escalation patients had been treated with checkpoint inhibitors. Partial responses occurred in three dose-escalation patients: two with cutaneous melanoma and one with hepatocellular carcinoma. The point of sequencing TCRbeta in the periphery was to test whether ivuxolimab changed TCR sequence diversity and drove clonal T-cell expansion. Among the roughly 50 dose-escalation patients, 19 had hepatocellular carcinoma, roughly 15 melanoma, 9 renal cell carcinoma and 9 head and neck cancer. Intravenous ivuxolimab was administered to patients every 2 weeks at six dose levels: 0.01, 0.1, 0.3, 1.5, 3 and 10 mg/kg. The monotherapy dose-escalation portion (N of about 50 patients) of the phase I ivuxolimab trial is reported in the paper. In the dose-escalation cohort, roughly 82% of patients were male, and the mean age was approximately 60 years with a range of 23 to 79. General conclusions and limits of the study: Low levels of normalized T-cell clonal expansion were also seen in some patients who did not respond. The antigen specificity of the clonally expanded peripheral T cells was not determined. At doses of 0.1 to 3.0 mg/kg, clonal expansion of both CD4+ and CD8+ T cells in blood was seen between baseline and week 6. After ivuxolimab, expanded clones were on average more numerous among CD8+ T cells than among CD4+ T cells. In the 0.1-3.0 mg/kg groups, partial responders were among the patients with the lowest normalized peripheral clonal expansion, particularly in CD8+ T cells.

To sequence the TCRbeta CDR3 region, genomic DNA was isolated from the sorted cells. The immunoSEQ Assay was used to sequence the TCRbeta CDR3 regions. The table comes from immuneACCESS by way of TCRdb, which keeps in-frame sequences with V and J called. Part of the clones is missing from these tables; in studies checked, under half for an unresolved V gene and the rest for unknown reasons. Counted in this sample were about 76,000 clones; approximately 80% of them appeared once. The top ten hold 1.5% to 2% of the sample. Patients with autoimmune disease history or receiving systemic immunosuppression were excluded from the trial. Peripheral blood for TCR sequencing was drawn from every dose cohort at baseline, at cycle 4 day 1 and at cycle 7 day 1. Samples were obtained from an open-label, multicenter, first-in-human phase I dose-escalation trial of ivuxolimab. Adults with locally advanced or metastatic melanoma, renal cell, hepatocellular, or head and neck squamous cell carcinoma were enrolled in the trial. CD4+ and CD8+ T cells were sorted separately from peripheral blood before TCR sequencing.

As concerns this clone: Its antigen target is currently unknown. Qualities for individual bases were not recorded, and no much larger clone is one base off.

The receptor's source is an adult with an advanced solid tumor such as melanoma, head and neck, liver or kidney cancer. Sequenced here: CD4+ or CD8+ T cells sorted from blood, sampled in a trial of the OX40 agonist ivuxolimab.

The CDR3 has the sequence CASSFKVHKNIQYF. The nucleotides are TGTGCCAGCAGCTTTAAGGTTCACAAAAACATTCAGTACTTC. The rearranged segments are TRBV13 and TRBJ2-4; no D gene can be assigned with confidence. CDR1 is given as PRHDT and CDR2 as FYEKMQ, both from the germline V gene (reference sequence). The CDR3 holds 14 amino acids from the cysteine to the phenylalanine. Kept here is only the CDR3 DNA, which spans 42 bases and is read in frame from base 1. V is pared back by 3 bases and J by 3 bases, with 9 bases lying between the germline termini.